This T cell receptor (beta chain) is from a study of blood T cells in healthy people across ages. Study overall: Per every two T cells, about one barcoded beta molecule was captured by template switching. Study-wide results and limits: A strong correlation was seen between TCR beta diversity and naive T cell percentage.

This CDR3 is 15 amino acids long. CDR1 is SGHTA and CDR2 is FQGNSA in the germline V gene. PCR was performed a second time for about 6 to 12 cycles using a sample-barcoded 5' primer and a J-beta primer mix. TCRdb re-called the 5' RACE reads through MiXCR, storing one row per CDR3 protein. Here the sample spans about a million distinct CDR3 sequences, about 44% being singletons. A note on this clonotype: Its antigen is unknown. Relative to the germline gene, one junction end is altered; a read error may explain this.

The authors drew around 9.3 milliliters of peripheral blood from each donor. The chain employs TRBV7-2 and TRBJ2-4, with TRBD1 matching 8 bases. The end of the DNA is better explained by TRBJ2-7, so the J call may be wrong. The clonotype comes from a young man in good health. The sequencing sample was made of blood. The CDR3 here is CASNLESRTGSEQYF. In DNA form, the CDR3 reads TGTGCCAGCAACTTAGAATCTCGGACAGGGAGCGAGCAGTACTTC.